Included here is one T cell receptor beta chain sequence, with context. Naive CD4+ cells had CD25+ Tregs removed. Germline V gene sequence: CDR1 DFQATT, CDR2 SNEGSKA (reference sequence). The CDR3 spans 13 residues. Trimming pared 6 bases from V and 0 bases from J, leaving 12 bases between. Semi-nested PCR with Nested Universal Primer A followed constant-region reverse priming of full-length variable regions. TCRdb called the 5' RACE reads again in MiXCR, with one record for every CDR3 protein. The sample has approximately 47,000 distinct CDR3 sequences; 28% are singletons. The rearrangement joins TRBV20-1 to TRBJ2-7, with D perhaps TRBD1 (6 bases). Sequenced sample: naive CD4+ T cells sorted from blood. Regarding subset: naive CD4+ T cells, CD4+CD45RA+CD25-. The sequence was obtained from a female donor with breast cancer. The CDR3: CSAETGGSYEQYF. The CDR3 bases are TGCAGTGCAGAGACAGGCGGCTCCTACGAGCAGTACTTC.